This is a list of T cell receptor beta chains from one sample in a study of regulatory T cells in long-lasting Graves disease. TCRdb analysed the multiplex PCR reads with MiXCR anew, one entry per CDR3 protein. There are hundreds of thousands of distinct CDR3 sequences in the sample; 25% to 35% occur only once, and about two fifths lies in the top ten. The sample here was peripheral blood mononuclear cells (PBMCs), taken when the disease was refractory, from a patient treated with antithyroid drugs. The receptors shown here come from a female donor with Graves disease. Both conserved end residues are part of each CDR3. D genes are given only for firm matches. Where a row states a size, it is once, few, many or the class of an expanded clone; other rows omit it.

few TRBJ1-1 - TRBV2 CASSGAGMGTEAFF TGTGCCAGCAGTGGCGCAGGGATGGGCACTGAAGCTTTCTTT
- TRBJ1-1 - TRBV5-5 CASIKAGPNTEAFF TGTGCCAGCATCAAAGCGGGACCGAACACTGAAGCTTTCTTT
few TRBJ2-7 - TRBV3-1 CASSQPSAYEQYF TGTGCCAGCAGCCAACCTTCGGCGTACGAGCAGTACTTC
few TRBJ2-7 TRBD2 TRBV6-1 CASTPGLAGPFYEQYF TGTGCCAGCACCCCGGGACTAGCGGGCCCTTTCTACGAGCAGTACTTC
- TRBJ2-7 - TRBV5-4 CASSSTTQKSYEQYF TGTGCCAGCAGCTCTACGACTCAAAAGTCCTACGAGCAGTACTTC
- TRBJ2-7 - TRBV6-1 CASSEQPGYEQYF TGTGCCAGCAGTGAACAGCCTGGGTACGAGCAGTACTTC
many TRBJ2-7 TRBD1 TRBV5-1 CASSLAGQTYEQYF TGCGCCAGCAGCTTGGCGGGACAGACCTACGAGCAGTACTTC
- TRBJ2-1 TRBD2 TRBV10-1 CASSELAGANEQFF TGCGCCAGCAGTGAACTAGCGGGAGCGAATGAGCAGTTCTTC
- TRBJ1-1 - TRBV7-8 CASSLQTMNTEAFF TGTGCCAGCAGCTTACAGACCATGAACACTGAAGCTTTCTTT
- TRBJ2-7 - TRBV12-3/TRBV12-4 CASSLSDSRRYEQYF TGTGCCAGCAGTTTATCGGACAGCCGACGGTACGAGCAGTACTTC
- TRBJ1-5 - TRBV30 CAWSPGGSKPQHF TGTGCCTGGAGCCCGGGGGGTTCGAAGCCCCAGCATTTT
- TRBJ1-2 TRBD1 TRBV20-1 CSASWTGDQGYTF TGCAGTGCTAGTTGGACAGGGGATCAAGGCTACACCTTC
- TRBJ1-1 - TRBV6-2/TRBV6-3 CASSYPGSTEAFF TGTGCCAGCAGTTACCCAGGTTCTACTGAAGCTTTCTTT
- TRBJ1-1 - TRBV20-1 CSASSGPTEAFF TGCAGTGCTAGCTCGGGGCCGACTGAAGCTTTCTTT
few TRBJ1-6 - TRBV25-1 CASERGTGYNSPLHF TGTGCCAGCGAGAGGGGGACCGGGTATAATTCACCCCTCCACTTT
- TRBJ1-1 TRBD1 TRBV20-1 CSSHLFGQGVGGAFF TGCAGTTCCCACCTTTTCGGACAGGGGGTCGGGGGAGCTTTCTTT
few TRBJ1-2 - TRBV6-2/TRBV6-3 CASSYERAVNYGYTF TGTGCCAGCAGTTATGAAAGAGCAGTCAACTATGGCTACACCTTC
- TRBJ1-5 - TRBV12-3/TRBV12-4 CASSVGGGRNQPQHF TGTGCCAGCAGTGTGGGGGGGGGGCGAAATCAGCCCCAGCATTTT
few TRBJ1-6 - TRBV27 CASSLRRGLIGSPLHF TGTGCCAGCAGTTTACGGAGGGGGTTGATAGGTTCACCCCTCCACTTT
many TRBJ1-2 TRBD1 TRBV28 CAIGGNYGYTF TGTGCCATAGGGGGCAATTATGGCTACACCTTC